These T cell receptor beta chains were read from a single sample in a study of radiotherapy plus CTLA-4 blockade in lung cancer. The data were produced by immunoSEQ multiplex PCR, yet TCRdb's version contains in-frame clones alone and is incomplete. The table lists 80,000 to 95,000 clones, around 83% of them singletons. Here the sequenced sample was peripheral blood, taken from a patient treated with radiotherapy plus ipilimumab. These receptors were taken from a human donor with non-small cell lung cancer that progressed on radiotherapy plus ipilimumab. Each CDR3 is given with its conserved first and last residue. Fields, in order: V gene, J gene, CDR3 protein.

TRBV6-5	TRBJ1-2	CASSSGGVPGYTF
TRBV11-2	TRBJ1-1	CASSSLAGLDTEAFF
TRBV5-4	TRBJ2-5	CASSPGLAGGGETQYF
TRBV5-1	TRBJ2-5	CASSGATGGQETQYF
TRBV4-2	TRBJ1-5	CASSQRNWTGGSGQPQHF
TRBV4-1	TRBJ2-2	CASSQGQHTGELFF
TRBV5-3	TRBJ1-1	CARNWLGLDRENTEAFF
TRBV27	TRBJ1-1	CASSLFGNTEAFF
TRBV27	TRBJ2-3	CASSAYPPLAGVWDTQYF
TRBV10-1	TRBJ2-1	CASSAFFGSRSNEQFF
TRBV7-8	TRBJ2-1	CASSLGGRATNEQFF
TRBV5-6	TRBJ2-5	CASSEGTGGQETQYF
TRBV28	TRBJ1-1	CASRGPGNTEAFF
TRBV5-6	TRBJ1-3	CASSTGGAGLGYSGNTIYF
TRBV28	TRBJ1-1	CASSIWGNTEAFF
TRBV15	TRBJ1-5	CATRSPGDTGQPQHF
TRBV18	TRBJ2-1	CASSPARVNEQFF
TRBV14	TRBJ2-2	CASSQTGGFWRPGELFF
TRBV5-1	TRBJ2-2	CASSLGLGELFF
TRBV29-1	TRBJ2-2	CSSRTGNGELFF
TRBV10-1	TRBJ2-2	CASLDPVTGELFF
TRBV14	TRBJ1-1	CASSPGILRDRIVGTEAFF
TRBV5-8	TRBJ2-1	CASILLAGVGQFF
TRBV10-2	TRBJ1-1	CATTPTGNTEAFF
TRBV11-2	TRBJ2-3	CASSSRDSDSTDTQYF
TRBV7-2	TRBJ1-1	CASSLGGASTEAFF
TRBV6-5	TRBJ2-5	CASSYGRETQYF
TRBV30	TRBJ2-2	CAWSVKGRTGELFF
TRBV5-1	TRBJ1-1	CASSFYRGNTEAFF
TRBV6-6	TRBJ2-5	CASTSPGLGETQYF
TRBV27	TRBJ2-7	CASSLGQLDEQYF
TRBV5-4	TRBJ1-2	CASSINRDGYTF
TRBV5-4	TRBJ1-2	CASNREGQSYYGYTF
TRBV15	TRBJ1-6	CATSSRTVSDSPLHF
TRBV14	TRBJ2-1	CASSQLHVVGEQFF
TRBV28	TRBJ1-1	CASSLGQGMLRGEAFF
TRBV6-1	TRBJ1-5	CASGKNRGIQPQHF
TRBV5-5	TRBJ2-1	CASSLILESGQFF
TRBV5-1	TRBJ2-5	CASSLAPGEQETQYF
TRBV28	TRBJ1-2	CASSQNSPWTRYGYTF
TRBV2	TRBJ1-2	CASSPKQGNYGYTF